Here is one TCR beta chain with its context. Its antigen remains unidentified. Germline V gene data show CDR1 as SGHAT and CDR2 as FQNNGV. Between the trimmed V and J ends, which lost 2 bases and 5 bases, there was a span of 15 bases. This CDR3 spans 15 amino acids. The source of the sample is a study of CD8 T cells in ankylosing spondylitis. General study points: Some motif variants had been reported before (in reactive arthritis synovial fluid and blood).

TCRdb processed the 5' RACE reads anew with MiXCR; each CDR3 protein has one entry. Of 300,000 to 350,000 distinct CDR3 sequences detected, about 9.9% appear once; the ten largest clones hold roughly 9.5%. This TCR was sampled from a female donor with ankylosing spondylitis or in good health (not recorded which). Material: blood, either unsorted or a sorted T cell fraction (not recorded which). The chain joins TRBV11-2 to TRBJ1-2, with D possibly being TRBD1 (5 bases). The CDR3 nucleotides are TGTGCCAGCAGCTTAAGAGCGGGACGGTTATATGGCTACACCTTC. Its translation: CASSLRAGRLYGYTF.